This record looks at one T cell receptor beta chain sequence and its context. The antigen is not known. This sample was taken from a study of shared clonotypes between healthy human individuals. General observations from the study: Non-shared clonotypes displayed generation probabilities falling below those of clonotypes present in all four donors.

The CDR3 is 15 amino acids. The V gene lost 0 bases and the J gene lost 7 bases, with 13 bases spanning the gap. Germline CDR1 is SGHVS and CDR2 is FNYEAQ. Naive CD8 populations comprised CD45RO-negative cells positively selected for CCR7, excluding terminally differentiated effector memory CD45RA+ cells. The donors, healthy adults who were HIV-negative, had experienced no recent acute infections or vaccinations. Deep-level assay runs were performed. The protocol was immunoSEQ multiplex PCR, while the TCRdb copy is restricted to in-frame clones and leaves out a portion. The sample carries 1.5 million to 2.5 million clones, around 96% recorded once.

The rearrangement uses TRBV7-6 and TRBJ1-5, with D unresolved. Source material: naive CD8+ T cells sorted from blood. The TCR was taken from a man aged 18 to 35 in good health. The DNA of the CDR3 is TGTGCCAGCAGCTTAGCCCGCGATGGTGGCCAGCCCCAGCATTTT. Protein sequence: CASSLARDGGQPQHF.